Listed below are T cell receptor beta chains from one sample, sequenced in a study of blood T cell repertoires in COVID-19. Measured with immunoSEQ multiplex PCR; TCRdb has only the in-frame clones, and not every one. The sample comprises approximately 150,000 clones, roughly 90% of which are singletons, and 3.9% rests with the top ten. The sample consisted of peripheral blood. These receptors were taken from a woman between 55 and 75 years old who had recovered from COVID-19. CDR3s include the opening cysteine and the closing phenylalanine or tryptophan.

TRBJ1-2 | TRBV6-5 | CASTRDSNYGYTF
TRBJ2-3 | TRBV9 | CASSDRTGADTQYF
TRBJ2-3 | TRBV5-6 | CASSSASQGTDTQYF
TRBJ2-5 | TRBV5-1 | CASSLQQETQYF
TRBJ1-3 | TRBV27 | CASSSGGPPGNTIYF
TRBJ1-1 | TRBV28 | CASSSDRGGLVAFF
TRBJ2-5 | TRBV7-2 | CASSFTTIGLAETQYF
TRBJ1-2 | TRBV19 | CASSIDPDRERYTF
TRBJ2-5 | TRBV3-1/TRBV3-2 | CASSQDAGRETQYF
TRBJ2-6 | TRBV25-1 | CASRSSGANVLTF
TRBJ2-1 | TRBV2 | CANSGGAFHEQFF
TRBJ2-5 | TRBV9 | CASSVAGLLFETQYF
TRBJ2-5 | TRBV6-6 | CASRPAGEGETQYF
TRBJ1-1 | TRBV2 | CASSKDRNTEAFF
TRBJ2-3 | TRBV2 | CASVRGTDTQYF
TRBJ2-7 | TRBV12-1 | CASSFEDWDSHSYEQYF
TRBJ2-7 | TRBV9 | CASSVASGGYEQYF
TRBJ1-4 | TRBV7-6 | CASSRDRRNEKLFF
TRBJ2-1 | TRBV3-1/TRBV3-2 | CASSQALTGTSGRNEQFF
TRBJ1-5 | TRBV20-1 | CSASQDSNQPQHF
TRBJ2-3 | TRBV6-5 | CASSHDRATDTQYF
TRBJ1-1 | TRBV7-9 | CASSTYSEAFF
TRBJ2-5 | TRBV15 | CATSSSRAQETQYF
TRBJ1-1 | TRBV5-5 | CASSKTGDANTEAFF
TRBJ1-2 | TRBV29-1 | CSVSGQLENGYTF
TRBJ2-7 | TRBV2 | CASRVGLAGEQYF
TRBJ2-1 | TRBV7-6 | CASSGSGAGSYNEQFF
TRBJ1-1 | TRBV28 | CASSYPLGQTLNTEAFF
TRBJ1-2 | TRBV7-3 | CASSAYSGGSPLGYTF
TRBJ1-2 | TRBV18 | CASSQSEPPSSGYTF
TRBJ2-7 | TRBV3-1/TRBV3-2 | CASSRDRGGEQYF
TRBJ2-5 | TRBV11-2 | CASRKTTGGRETQYF
TRBJ2-1 | TRBV4-3 | CASSQDPGGYLNEQFF
TRBJ2-7 | TRBV5-4 | CASSSGVLAGGDEQYF
TRBJ1-2 | TRBV9 | CASNSEQTGRNYGYTF
TRBJ2-1 | TRBV20-1 | CSASSYGGAPNNLYNEQFF
TRBJ1-2 | TRBV9 | CASSVGLQPNYGYTF
TRBJ2-1 | TRBV24-1 | CATSDVRDTYNEQFF
TRBJ2-7 | TRBV6-5 | CASRLDRTPSYEQYF
TRBJ2-1 | TRBV4-1 | CASSHGLLTSYNEQFF
TRBJ1-5 | TRBV2 | CASSWTGRSNQPQHF
TRBJ1-2 | TRBV3-1/TRBV3-2 | CASSQGRGGYTF
TRBJ1-4 | TRBV6-1 | CASSDRTGSTNEKLFF
TRBJ1-5 | TRBV3-1/TRBV3-2 | CASSPQQGSDQPQHF
TRBJ1-4 | TRBV6-5 | CASNQQGMDEKLFF
TRBJ2-7 | TRBV5-6 | CASSLTGVTTYEQYF
TRBJ2-7 | TRBV4-1 | CASSLGQGLVYEQYF
TRBJ2-5 | TRBV6-1 | CASSEAGSRGSQYF
TRBJ2-7 | TRBV5-4 | CASSLAQGYEQYF
TRBJ2-3 | TRBV5-1 | CASSLSGSTDTQYF
TRBJ2-1 | TRBV5-1 | CASSLLSGPWNEQFF
TRBJ2-1 | TRBV18 | CASSLSTRADNEQFF
TRBJ2-3 | TRBV2 | CASRGDSDTQYF
TRBJ1-1 | TRBV11-2 | CASSLGQINTEAFF
TRBJ1-2 | TRBV6-5 | CASMSQGAFGYTF